This TCR beta chain was found in a study of memory CD4+ T cells and cytomegalovirus serostatus. Background on the study: Of the healthy Belgian adults, 9 were CMV seropositive and more than 20 seronegative. Study findings and constraints: Of 150 to 200 reported CMV TCRbeta sequences, 60 to 85 were found in memory CD4+ repertoires.

CDR1 and CDR2 from the germline V gene are SGHVS and FQNEAQ. Trimming took off 0 bases at V and 2 bases at J, with 8 bases between the two ends. CDR3 length equals 15 residues. The sort gate was single viable CD3+CD4+CD8-CD45RO+ cells for memory CD4+ T cells. After thawing, CD4+ T cells were positively selected. Authors' analysis steps: After removing out-of-frame reads, 2 million to 2.5 million distinct TCRbeta sequences remained. Assay: immunoSEQ multiplex PCR; the TCRdb copy retains only in-frame clones and omits some. Clone size and V and J calls were adopted from that table, with D and trimming inferred from the DNA. The data hold some 50,000 clones, with under 85% observed a single time. To note about this clone: Antigen unknown.

Sequenced material: memory CD4+ T cells from blood. The chain is built from TRBV7-8 and TRBJ1-5, with D uncertain. The receptor comes from an adult in good health and CMV-seronegative. The CDR3 loop reads CASSLASVGNQPQHF. The CDR3, as DNA: TGTGCCAGCAGCTTAGCGTCCGTGGGCAATCAGCCCCAGCATTTT.